This T cell receptor beta chain was captured by sequencing in a study of blood T cell repertoires in COVID-19. The repertoire was sequenced with immunoSEQ multiplex PCR; TCRdb's copy has only in-frame clones and lacks some. The sample consists of more than 150,000 clones, approximately 89% of them appearing once. Trimming stripped 1 base from V and 1 base from J, with 11 bases between. Germline values: CDR1 SEHNR, CDR2 FQNEAQ (reference sequence). The length of the CDR3 is 16 residues. This sequence was found in a man in his forties or fifties with active or convalescent COVID-19. The specimen was peripheral blood. This chain links TRBV7-9 with TRBJ1-5; D is unclear. The CDR3 protein is CASSLVGGVSNQPQHF. The DNA for the CDR3 is TGTGCCAGCAGCTTAGTGGGAGGAGTAAGCAATCAGCCCCAGCATTTT.